This T cell receptor beta chain was sequenced in a study of T cells in Graves' hyperthyroidism and ophthalmopathy. Trimming shortened V by 11 bases and J by 9 bases, and 20 bases separated the two germline ends. Germline CDR1 and CDR2: MDHEN and SYDVKM. The CDR3 covers 13 residues. Patients with ophthalmopathy all had a Clinical Activity Score of at least 3, a NOSPECS grade of at least 4 and duration under 3 months. The authors took PBMCs from 10 ml fresh peripheral blood. The CDR3 regions of TCR beta were amplified from RNA transcripts. The HTBI primer set drove a first-round RT-PCR of the TCR CDR3. TCRdb re-analysed the multiplex PCR reads in MiXCR, keeping a single row per CDR3 protein. Among 600,000 to 650,000 distinct CDR3 sequences, less than 25% were seen once, and the ten largest hold under 35%. This clonotype was seen more than once but under ten times.

The chain employs TRBV28 and TRBJ1-3; D not resolved. The sample consisted of blood. This sequence was found in a young man with Graves' ophthalmopathy. CDR3 DNA sequence: TGTGCCTGCTTGCGAGACCCAGGTGCCACCATATATTTT. Protein product: CACLRDPGATIYF.